This T cell receptor (beta chain) was sequenced in a study of blood T cells in healthy people across ages (dated by TCRdb to between 2015 and 2016). For the wider study: Template switching captured roughly one uniquely barcoded TCR beta cDNA molecule per two T cells in model experiments. The donors were split into four age groups: young (average 16 years), middle-aged (nearly 40), aged (over 55) and long-lived (roughly 86). The study measured age-related changes in TCR beta repertoire diversity using deep sequencing normalized with unique cDNA molecular identifiers. The study analyzed two additional independent replicas of 1 million unique cDNA reads from the same blood draw for two donors, one aged 18 to 29 and one aged 80 or older. The full study reports these points: Compared with the aged group, the long-lived group had more naive CD4+ T cells, fewer expanded clones and increased TCR diversity, suggesting age selection. Total diversity estimates from one million sequenced T cells were considered lower bounds and underestimates. A strong correlation was found between observed TCR beta diversity and the percentage of naive T cells measured by flow cytometry. Observed TCR beta diversity per million T cells fell roughly linearly with age, and a significant reduction was already apparent by age about 43. Donor CMV infection status was unknown, potentially confounding age-related changes in expanded clonotypes. Because profiling used bulk unsorted PBMCs, naive and antigen-experienced compartments could not be compared conclusively.

The donors were roughly 40 Caucasian individuals from Russia, aged roughly 6 to 100 years, who were systemically healthy. About 9.1 milliliters of peripheral blood were collected from each donor into EDTA-treated Vacutainer tubes. Ficoll-Paque density-gradient centrifugation was used to isolate PBMCs, with at least 7 million per sample. Trizol reagent was used to extract total RNA from the PBMCs, yielding at least 5.5 micrograms per sample. For every donor, flow cytometry on a PBMC aliquot measured the percentage of naive CD45RAhigh/CD27high T cells. Points on this clonotype: There is no known antigen for this receptor. The input lacks base qualities; no much larger clone sits a single base away.

Library preparation used 5' RACE. Data came from an Illumina HiSeq 2500. A second about 7 to 11 cycle PCR used a sample-barcoded 5' primer and a J-beta primer mix. A unique molecular identifier was introduced onto each TCR beta cDNA molecule by a template-switch 5' adaptor carrying 12 random nucleotides. At least 2.5 million CDR3-containing paired-end reads were obtained from each sample. The Mint cDNA synthesis kit, primed by a TRBC-specific oligonucleotide, was used to synthesize first-strand cDNA from all RNA. Following uracil-DNA glycosylase treatment, all cDNA underwent a first 18-cycle PCR with the universal primers M1SS and BC2_uni_R. The published analysis was carried out like this. For normalization, 1 million high-quality reads, each with a distinct molecular identifier, were randomly selected from each sample. Reads with shared molecular identifiers were discarded instead of being binned into consensus sequences. MiTCR, with a Q25 quality threshold and the strictest error-elimination algorithm, was used for CDR3 identification, clonotype clustering and error correction. A nonparametric unseen species model with Euler transformation was used to estimate lower-bound total TCR beta diversity. TCRdb reprocessed the public reads (quality trimming at Q25 with fastp, clone calling with MiXCR) and kept in-frame beta chains. Each record represents a unique CDR3 protein, reported with the most common genes and DNA among its rows. The V and J calls were determined by TCRdb, not by the authors. In all, the sample holds some 1,000,000 distinct CDR3 sequences, and roughly 24% of those were seen once. About 0.69% of the sample is in the top ten clones.

The same sample was also studied in work on T cells of mothers and their children. Drawing on the second study: The donors were nine systemically healthy Caucasian individuals, made up of three mothers and their six children. cDNA synthesis consumed the entire amount of extracted RNA, loaded at around 1.5 ug RNA in each 15 ul reaction. Sample barcodes and 2-4 random nucleotides were added via the M1S primer in the second PCR. Each mother yielded over 8.5 million TCR beta CDR3 reads and each child 3 million to 3.5 million reads. Thymic selection shapes the output of TCR recombination in a similar way in related and unrelated pairs, and inherited differences have a minor effect. Related mother-child pairs always showed normalized repertoire overlap that was slightly higher than in unrelated mother-child pairs, though the difference was never significant. Persistent microchimeric T cell clones were not detected, at a sensitivity of about 100 clones per million clonotypes. In the study, deep NGS was used to compare the TCR beta repertoires of mothers and children, and features distinguishing related mother-child pairs from unrelated individuals were sought. Mothers averaged about 40 +/- 4 years of age and children averaged about 10 +/- 4 years. After adapter ligation with NEBNext reagents, the libraries were sequenced on Illumina HiSeq 2000 with 100+100 nt paired-end reads. Mother and child libraries were prepared a month apart and sequenced in separate runs to prevent cross-contamination. Between about 500,000 and 2,300,000 distinct TCR beta clonotypes were identified per donor. Naive TCR beta clonotypes were estimated from low-frequency clonotypes matched to each donor's FACS-determined naive share, without sorting.

The receptor comes from a girl aged 2-10 years in good health. Sequenced sample: blood.

The encoded CDR3 is CASSFLLGGGVQETQYF. The nucleotides read TGTGCCAGCAGCTTCCTCCTGGGCGGCGGGGTCCAAGAGACCCAGTACTTC. This chain is built from TRBV28 and TRBJ2-5; a tentative D call is TRBD2 (6 bases match). Taken from cysteine to phenylalanine, the CDR3 has 17 residues. Of the read, only the CDR3 DNA is kept; its 51 bases are in frame from base 1. CDR1 MDHEN and CDR2 SYDVKM were looked up in the germline V gene. Trimming removed 6 bases from V and 1 base from J, leaving 21 bases between the germline ends.